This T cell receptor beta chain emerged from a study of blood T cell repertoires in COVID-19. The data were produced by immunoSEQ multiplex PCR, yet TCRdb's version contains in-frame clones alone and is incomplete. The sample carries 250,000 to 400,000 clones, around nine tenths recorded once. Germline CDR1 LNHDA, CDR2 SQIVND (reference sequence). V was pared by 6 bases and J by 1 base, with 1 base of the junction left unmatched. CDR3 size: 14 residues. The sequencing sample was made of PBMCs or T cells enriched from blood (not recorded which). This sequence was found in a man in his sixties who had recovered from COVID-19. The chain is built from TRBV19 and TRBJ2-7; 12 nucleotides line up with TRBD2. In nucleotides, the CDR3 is TGTGCCAGTAGGACTAGCGGGGGTTCCTACGAGCAGTACTTC. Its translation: CASRTSGGSYEQYF. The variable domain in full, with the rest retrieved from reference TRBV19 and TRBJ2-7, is DGGITQSPKYLFRKEGQNVTLSCEQNLNHDAMYWYRQDPGQGLRLIYYSQIVNDFQKGDIAEGYSVSREKKESFPLTVTSAQKNPTAFYLCASRTSGGSYEQYFGPGTRLTVT.